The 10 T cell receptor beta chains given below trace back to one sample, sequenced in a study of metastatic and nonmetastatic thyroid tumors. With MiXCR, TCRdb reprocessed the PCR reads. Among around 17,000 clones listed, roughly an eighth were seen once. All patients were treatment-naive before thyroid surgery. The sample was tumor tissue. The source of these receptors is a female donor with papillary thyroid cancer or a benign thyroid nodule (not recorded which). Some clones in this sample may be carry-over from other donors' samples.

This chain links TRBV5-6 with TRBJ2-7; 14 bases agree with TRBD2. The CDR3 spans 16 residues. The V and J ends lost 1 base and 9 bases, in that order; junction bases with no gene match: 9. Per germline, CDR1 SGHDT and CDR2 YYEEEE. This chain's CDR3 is CASSLTPGTSGSRQYF. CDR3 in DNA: TGTGCCAGCAGCTTGACCCCCGGGACTAGCGGGAGTAGGCAGTACTTC.

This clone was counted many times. In nucleotides, the CDR3 is TGCAGTGCTAACCCCGGTGGAGCGGGAGGTACCACCGGGGAGCTGTTTTTT. It codes for CSANPGGAGGTTGELFF. The J gene is TRBJ2-2, the V gene TRBV20-1; TRBD2 agrees at 9 bases. The CDR3 is 17 amino acids. Germline V gene lookup returns CDR1 DFQATT and CDR2 SNEGSKA (reference sequence). The V gene end was trimmed by 4 bases and the J gene end by 4 bases; junction bases not matched to a gene: 13.

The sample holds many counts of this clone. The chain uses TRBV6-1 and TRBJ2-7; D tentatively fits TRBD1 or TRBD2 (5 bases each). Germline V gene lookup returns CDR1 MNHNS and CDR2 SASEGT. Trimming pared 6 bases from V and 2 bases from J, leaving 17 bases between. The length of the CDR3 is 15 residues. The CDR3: CASRAGTHDTYEQYF. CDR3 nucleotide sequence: TGTGCCAGCAGGGCCGGGACCCACGATACCTACGAGCAGTACTTC.

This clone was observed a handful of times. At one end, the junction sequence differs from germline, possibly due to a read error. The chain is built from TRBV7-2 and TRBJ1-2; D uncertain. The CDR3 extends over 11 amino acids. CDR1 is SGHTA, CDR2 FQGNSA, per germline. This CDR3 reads CASSFSPSYPF. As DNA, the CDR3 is TGTGCCAGCAGCTTCAGTCCCAGCTACCCCTTC.

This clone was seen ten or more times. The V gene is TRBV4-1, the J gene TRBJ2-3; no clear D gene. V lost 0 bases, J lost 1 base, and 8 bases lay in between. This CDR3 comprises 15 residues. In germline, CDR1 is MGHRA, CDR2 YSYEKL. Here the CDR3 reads CASSQDVGGTDTQYF. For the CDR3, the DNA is TGCGCCAGCAGCCAAGATGTCGGAGGCACAGATACGCAGTATTTT.

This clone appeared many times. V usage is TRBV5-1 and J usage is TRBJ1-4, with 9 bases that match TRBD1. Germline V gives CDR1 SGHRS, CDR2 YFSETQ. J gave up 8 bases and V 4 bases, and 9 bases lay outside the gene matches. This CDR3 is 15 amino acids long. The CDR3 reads CASSALQGAGEKLFF. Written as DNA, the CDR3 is TGCGCCAGCAGCGCTTTACAGGGGGCCGGGGAAAAACTGTTTTTT.

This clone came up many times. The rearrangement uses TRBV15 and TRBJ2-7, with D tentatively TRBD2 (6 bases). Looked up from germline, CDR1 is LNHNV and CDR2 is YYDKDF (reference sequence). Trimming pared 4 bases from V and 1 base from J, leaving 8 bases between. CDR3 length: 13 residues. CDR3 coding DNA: TGTGCCACCAGCACAAGCGGGTCCTACGAGCAGTACTTC. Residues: CATSTSGSYEQYF.

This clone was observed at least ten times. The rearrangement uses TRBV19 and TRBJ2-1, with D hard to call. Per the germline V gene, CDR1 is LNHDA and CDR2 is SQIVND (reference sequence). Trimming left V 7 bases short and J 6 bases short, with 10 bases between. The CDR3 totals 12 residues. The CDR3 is CASIAALNEQFF. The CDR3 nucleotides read TGTGCCAGTATAGCCGCACTCAATGAGCAGTTCTTC.

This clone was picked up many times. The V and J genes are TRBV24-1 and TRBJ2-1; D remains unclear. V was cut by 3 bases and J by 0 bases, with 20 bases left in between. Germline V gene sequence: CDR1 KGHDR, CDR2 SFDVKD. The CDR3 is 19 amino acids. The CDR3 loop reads CATSDSVETALSSYNEQFF. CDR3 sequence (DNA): TGTGCCACCAGTGATAGTGTTGAGACCGCTTTGAGCTCCTACAATGAGCAGTTCTTC.

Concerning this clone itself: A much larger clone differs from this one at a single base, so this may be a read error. The CDR3 region has the DNA TGCAGTTCTAGGTCACAGGGGAGGGGCACTGAAGCTTTCTTT. It encodes CSSRSQGRGTEAFF. The chain couples TRBV20-1 to TRBJ1-1; 7 nucleotides agree with TRBD1. Germline assignment: CDR1 DFQATT and CDR2 SNEGSKA (reference sequence). This CDR3 comprises 14 residues.